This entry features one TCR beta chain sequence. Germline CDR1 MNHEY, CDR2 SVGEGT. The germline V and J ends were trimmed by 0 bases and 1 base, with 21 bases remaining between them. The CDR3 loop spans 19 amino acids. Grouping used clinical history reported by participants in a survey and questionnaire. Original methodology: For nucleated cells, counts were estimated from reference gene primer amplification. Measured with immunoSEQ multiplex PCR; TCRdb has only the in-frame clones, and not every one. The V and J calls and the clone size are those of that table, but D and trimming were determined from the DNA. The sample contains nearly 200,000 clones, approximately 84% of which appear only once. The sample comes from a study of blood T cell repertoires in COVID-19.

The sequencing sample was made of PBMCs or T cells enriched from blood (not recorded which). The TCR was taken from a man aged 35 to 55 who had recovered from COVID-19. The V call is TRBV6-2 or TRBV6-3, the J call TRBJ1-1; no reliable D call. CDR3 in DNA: TGTGCCAGCAGTTACTCGGCCGATCCACGGGGAGGGTCGAACACTGAAGCTTTCTTT. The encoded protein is CASSYSADPRGGSNTEAFF.